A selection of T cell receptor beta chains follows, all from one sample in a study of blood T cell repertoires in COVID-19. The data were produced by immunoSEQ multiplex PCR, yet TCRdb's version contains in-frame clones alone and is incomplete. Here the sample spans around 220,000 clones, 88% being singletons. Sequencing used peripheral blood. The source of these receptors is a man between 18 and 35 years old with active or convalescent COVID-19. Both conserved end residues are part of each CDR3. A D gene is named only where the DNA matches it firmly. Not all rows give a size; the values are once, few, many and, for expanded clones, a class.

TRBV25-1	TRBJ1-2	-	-	TGTGCCAGCAGTGAAGTCGGGACTCGACATCCTAACTATGGCTACACCTTC	CASSEVGTRHPNYGYTF
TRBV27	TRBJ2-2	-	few	TGTGCCAGCAGTTTGGCGGAATACACCGGGGAGCTGTTTTTT	CASSLAEYTGELFF
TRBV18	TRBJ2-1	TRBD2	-	TGTGCCAGCTCACAGCGGGAGGACGCCCCAGTAATGTTCTTC	CASSQREDAPVMFF
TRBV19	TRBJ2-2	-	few	TGTGCCAGTAGTAGACAGGCCACGAACACCGGGGAGCTGTTTTTT	CASSRQATNTGELFF
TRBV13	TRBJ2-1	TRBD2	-	TGTGCCAGCAGCTTAGGCCGTCTAGCGGGGGATTACAATGAGCAGTTCTTC	CASSLGRLAGDYNEQFF
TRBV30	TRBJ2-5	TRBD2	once	TGTGCCTGGAGTGTACTAGCGGGAGAGACCCAGTACTTC	CAWSVLAGETQYF
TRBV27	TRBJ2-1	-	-	TGTGCCAGCAGTTTATGGGGCGGGATCGTCGATGAGCAGTTCTTC	CASSLWGGIVDEQFF
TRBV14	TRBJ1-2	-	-	TGTGCCAGCAGCCAAGGGACAGCGATCTATGGCTACACCTTC	CASSQGTAIYGYTF
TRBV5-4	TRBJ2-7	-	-	TGTGCCAGCAGCCCGGGTGGCGGGCTCTACGAGCAGTACTTC	CASSPGGGLYEQYF
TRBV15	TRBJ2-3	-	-	TGTGCCACCACCCCCCCCGGGGGAGATACGCAGTATTTT	CATTPPGGDTQYF
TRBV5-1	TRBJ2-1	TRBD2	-	TGCGCCAGCGGTCCGGGACTAGCGGGGCGCAATGAGCAGTTCTTC	CASGPGLAGRNEQFF
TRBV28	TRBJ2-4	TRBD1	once	TGTGCCAGCAGTTTCGCACAGGGGGCCAGGGACATTCAGTACTTC	CASSFAQGARDIQYF
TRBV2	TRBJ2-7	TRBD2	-	TGTGCCAGCAGCTCAGGGACTAGCGCCCTACTATTCTACGAGCAGTACTTC	CASSSGTSALLFYEQYF
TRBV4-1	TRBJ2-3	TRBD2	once	TGCGCCAGCAGCAAGGGACTAGCAGGTAGCACAGATACGCAGTATTTT	CASSKGLAGSTDTQYF
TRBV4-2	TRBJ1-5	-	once	TGTGCCAGCAGCCAACAGGGTGATCAGCCCCAGCATTTT	CASSQQGDQPQHF
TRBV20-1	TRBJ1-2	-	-	TGCAGTGCTAGGTCCGGTGGCTACACCTTC	CSARSGGYTF
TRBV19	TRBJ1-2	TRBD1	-	TGTGCCAGTACGGACAGGAACTATGGCTACACCTTC	CASTDRNYGYTF
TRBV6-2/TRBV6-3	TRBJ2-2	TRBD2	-	TGTGCCAGCAGTTGGGAGGGACTAGCGGGAGCGAACACCGGGGAGCTGTTTTTT	CASSWEGLAGANTGELFF
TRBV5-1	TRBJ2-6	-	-	TGCGCCAGCAGCTTGGCGCGGGGGCCCACCTCTGGGGCCAACGTCCTGACTTTC	CASSLARGPTSGANVLTF
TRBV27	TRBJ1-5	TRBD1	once	TGTGCCAGCAGTTTAAGGACAGGGATGAGTCAGCCCCAGCATTTT	CASSLRTGMSQPQHF
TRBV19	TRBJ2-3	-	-	TGTGCCAGTAGTATTAAGCCAGGCCGCACAGATACGCAGTATTTT	CASSIKPGRTDTQYF
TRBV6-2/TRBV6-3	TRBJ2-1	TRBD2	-	TGTGCCAGCAGCAGACTAGCGGGGTTGGTGTACAATGAGCAGTTCTTC	CASSRLAGLVYNEQFF
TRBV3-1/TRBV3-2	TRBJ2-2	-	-	TGTGCCAGCAGCCCTAGACTAGAAGGGGAGCTGTTTTTT	CASSPRLEGELFF
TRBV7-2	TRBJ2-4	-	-	TGTGCCAGCAGCCTCCGGGCCATGGGGGGAGAGATTCAGTACTTC	CASSLRAMGGEIQYF
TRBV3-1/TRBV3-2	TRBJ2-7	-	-	TGTGCCAGCAGCCAGCAGGTAAACTCCTACGAGCAGTACTTC	CASSQQVNSYEQYF
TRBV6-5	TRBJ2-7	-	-	TGTGCCAGCAGTTTGAGGGGGGGCCAAAGAGGGCAGTACTTC	CASSLRGGQRGQYF
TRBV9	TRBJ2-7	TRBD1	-	TGTGCCAGCAGCCGGGACAGGGAAGGCGAGCAGTACTTC	CASSRDREGEQYF
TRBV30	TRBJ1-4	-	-	TGTGCCTGGAGCGCCGGGAGTAGGACTAATGAAAAACTGTTTTTT	CAWSAGSRTNEKLFF
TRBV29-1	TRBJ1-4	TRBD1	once	TGCAGCGTTGAAGATCCAGGGGGAAATGAAAAACTGTTTTTT	CSVEDPGGNEKLFF
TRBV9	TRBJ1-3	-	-	TGTGCCAGCAGCGGCGGCTCTGGAAACACCATATATTTT	CASSGGSGNTIYF
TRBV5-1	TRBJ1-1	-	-	TGCGCCAGCAGCTTGGGGATCGAGACAGGTTTCTTT	CASSLGIETGFF
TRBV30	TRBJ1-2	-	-	TGTGCCTGGAGTCCGGCGGCCTACTATGGCTACACCTTC	CAWSPAAYYGYTF
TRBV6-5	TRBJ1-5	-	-	TGTGCCAGCCGGGGCCAGGGCGGGAGTCAGCCCCAGCATTTT	CASRGQGGSQPQHF
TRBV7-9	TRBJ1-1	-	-	TGTGCCAGCAGCTCAGGCCTAAACACTGAAGCTTTCTTT	CASSSGLNTEAFF
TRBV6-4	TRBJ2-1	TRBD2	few	TGTGCCAGCAGTGGGGGGACTAGCGGGATAGGTGAGCAGTTCTTC	CASSGGTSGIGEQFF
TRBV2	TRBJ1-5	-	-	TGTGCCAGCAGTGACGTCCAGGGCCAGGGGCCCCAGCATTTT	CASSDVQGQGPQHF
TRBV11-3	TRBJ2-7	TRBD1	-	TGTGCCAGCAGCCCGCTATCCGGGACAGGACTTTTCAGCTCCTACGAGCAGTACTTC	CASSPLSGTGLFSSYEQYF
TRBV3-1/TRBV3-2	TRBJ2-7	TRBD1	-	TGTGCCAGCAGCCAAGGCACCGGGACAGGGGACGAGCAGTACTTC	CASSQGTGTGDEQYF